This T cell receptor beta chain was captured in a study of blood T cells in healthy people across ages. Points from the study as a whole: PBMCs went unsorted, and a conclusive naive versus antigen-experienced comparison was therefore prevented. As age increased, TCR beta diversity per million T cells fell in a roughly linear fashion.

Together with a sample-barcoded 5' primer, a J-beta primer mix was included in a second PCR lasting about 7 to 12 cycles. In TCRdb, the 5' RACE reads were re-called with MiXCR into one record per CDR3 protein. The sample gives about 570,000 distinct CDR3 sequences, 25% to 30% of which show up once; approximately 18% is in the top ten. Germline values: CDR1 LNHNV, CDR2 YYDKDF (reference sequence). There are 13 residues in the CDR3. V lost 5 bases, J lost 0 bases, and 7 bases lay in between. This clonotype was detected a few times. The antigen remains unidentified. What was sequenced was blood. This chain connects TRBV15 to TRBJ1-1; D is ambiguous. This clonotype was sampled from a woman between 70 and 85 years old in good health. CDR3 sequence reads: CATSGQMNTEAFF. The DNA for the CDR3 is TGTGCCACCAGCGGCCAAATGAACACTGAAGCTTTCTTT.